This TCR beta chain was found in a study of Graves' ophthalmopathy and Graves' hyperthyroidism. Note on this clonotype: Its cognate antigen is unknown.

RNA transcripts yielded amplified TCR beta CDR3 regions. HTBI-primed RT-PCR formed the first round, and a multiplex PCR formed the second. TCRdb processed the multiplex PCR reads anew with MiXCR; each CDR3 protein has one entry. The table records about 180,000 distinct CDR3 sequences, 30% to 45% of them present only once. Study outcomes and limitations: In blood, most expanded thyroid clonotypes above 0.001 frequency were also detected.

Germline-derived CDR1 and CDR2 are MNHNS and SASEGT. This CDR3 is 18 amino acids long. Trimming cost V 0 bases and J 4 bases; bases outside gene matches: 7. The sequence came from a middle-aged woman with Graves' ophthalmopathy. Input material: peripheral blood. The chain is built from TRBV6-1 and TRBJ2-2; 11 bases line up with TRBD2. CDR3 nucleotide sequence: TGTGCCAGCAGTGAAGCGAGTGAGGGACTAGCGGCCACCGGGGAGCTGTTTTTT. It yields the protein CASSEASEGLAATGELFF.